This is a list of T cell receptor beta chains from one sample in a study of cytomegalovirus exposure and HLA in healthy donors. Generated by immunoSEQ multiplex PCR, the TCRdb table keeps only in-frame clones and is missing some. This table holds under 150,000 clones, 78% found once. The sequencing input was PBMCs. Receptors were obtained from a male donor in good health and CMV-seronegative. CDR3s include the opening cysteine and the closing phenylalanine or tryptophan. A D gene is named only where the DNA matches it firmly. Clone size is stated in some rows and not others, as once, few, many or a class when expanded.

clone size: .; D gene: TRBD2; V gene: TRBV4-2; J gene: TRBJ2-7; CDR3 protein: CASSQASGSSYEQYF; CDR3 DNA: TGTGCCAGCAGCCAAGCTAGCGGGAGTTCCTACGAGCAGTACTTC
clone size: .; D gene: .; V gene: TRBV6-5; J gene: TRBJ1-6; CDR3 protein: CASMRGSGSPLHF; CDR3 DNA: TGTGCCAGCATGCGGGGTTCTGGTTCACCCCTCCACTTT
clone size: .; D gene: TRBD2; V gene: TRBV25-1; J gene: TRBJ2-1; CDR3 protein: CASSEGLLAGGRNEQFF; CDR3 DNA: TGTGCCAGCAGTGAAGGACTCCTAGCGGGAGGGCGGAATGAGCAGTTCTTC
clone size: .; D gene: .; V gene: TRBV27; J gene: TRBJ1-2; CDR3 protein: CASSFQDNYGYTF; CDR3 DNA: TGTGCCAGCAGTTTTCAGGATAACTATGGCTACACCTTC
clone size: few; D gene: TRBD1; V gene: TRBV5-1; J gene: TRBJ1-3; CDR3 protein: CASSRRQGARGNTIYF; CDR3 DNA: TGCGCCAGCAGCCGAAGACAGGGGGCGCGGGGAAACACCATATATTTT
clone size: .; D gene: .; V gene: TRBV4-2; J gene: TRBJ2-7; CDR3 protein: CASSQRAGSYEQYF; CDR3 DNA: TGTGCCAGCAGCCAACGGGCGGGGTCCTACGAGCAGTACTTC
clone size: .; D gene: TRBD1; V gene: TRBV5-6; J gene: TRBJ2-7; CDR3 protein: CASSRRQGNYEQYF; CDR3 DNA: TGTGCCAGCAGCCGCCGACAGGGAAATTACGAGCAGTACTTC
clone size: .; D gene: .; V gene: TRBV27; J gene: TRBJ1-1; CDR3 protein: CASSRPRGQENTEAFF; CDR3 DNA: TGTGCCAGCAGTCGCCCCCGGGGACAAGAAAACACTGAAGCTTTCTTT
clone size: few; D gene: TRBD2; V gene: TRBV2; J gene: TRBJ2-1; CDR3 protein: CASSSATSPNNEQFF; CDR3 DNA: TGTGCCAGCAGCTCCGCGACTAGCCCGAACAATGAGCAGTTCTTC
clone size: .; D gene: TRBD2; V gene: TRBV7-9; J gene: TRBJ2-7; CDR3 protein: CSSSPREREVYEQYF; CDR3 DNA: TGTTCCAGCAGCCCCCGCGAGCGGGAGGTCTACGAGCAGTACTTC
clone size: .; D gene: .; V gene: TRBV30; J gene: TRBJ1-1; CDR3 protein: CAWRRTAGMNTEAFF; CDR3 DNA: TGTGCCTGGCGCCGGACAGCCGGTATGAACACTGAAGCTTTCTTT
clone size: .; D gene: .; V gene: TRBV7-9; J gene: TRBJ2-3; CDR3 protein: CASRPIRSDTQYF; CDR3 DNA: TGTGCCAGCAGGCCGATTAGATCAGATACGCAGTATTTT
clone size: .; D gene: .; V gene: TRBV12-5; J gene: TRBJ2-5; CDR3 protein: CASGLVRRAETQYF; CDR3 DNA: TGTGCTAGTGGTTTGGTACGGAGGGCCGAGACCCAGTACTTC
clone size: .; D gene: .; V gene: TRBV29-1; J gene: TRBJ1-2; CDR3 protein: CSVTINGYTF; CDR3 DNA: TGCAGCGTGACAATTAATGGCTACACCTTC
clone size: .; D gene: TRBD1; V gene: TRBV6-5; J gene: TRBJ1-2; CDR3 protein: CASSGQGDYGYTF; CDR3 DNA: TGTGCCAGCAGTGGACAGGGGGACTATGGCTACACCTTC
clone size: .; D gene: TRBD2; V gene: TRBV9; J gene: TRBJ2-7; CDR3 protein: CASSASGTSGYEQYF; CDR3 DNA: TGTGCCAGCAGCGCCTCAGGGACTAGCGGGTACGAGCAGTACTTC
clone size: .; D gene: TRBD2; V gene: TRBV7-2; J gene: TRBJ2-1; CDR3 protein: CASRARAGGPGSNEQFF; CDR3 DNA: TGTGCCAGCAGAGCTCGGGCGGGGGGGCCCGGTAGCAATGAGCAGTTCTTC
clone size: .; D gene: .; V gene: TRBV10-3; J gene: TRBJ2-3; CDR3 protein: CAITGDTDTQYF; CDR3 DNA: TGTGCCATCACCGGGGACACAGATACGCAGTATTTT
clone size: once; D gene: TRBD2; V gene: TRBV6-1; J gene: TRBJ2-7; CDR3 protein: CASSEYLTSDQYYEQYF; CDR3 DNA: TGTGCCAGCAGTGAATACCTGACTAGCGACCAGTATTACGAGCAGTACTTC
clone size: .; D gene: .; V gene: TRBV19; J gene: TRBJ1-1; CDR3 protein: CASNDSGRGRGTEAFF; CDR3 DNA: TGTGCCAGTAATGATAGTGGCAGGGGAAGAGGCACTGAAGCTTTCTTT
clone size: few; D gene: TRBD2; V gene: TRBV7-3; J gene: TRBJ2-1; CDR3 protein: CASSFDIAGAAYNEQFF; CDR3 DNA: TGTGCCAGCAGCTTCGATATAGCGGGGGCTGCCTACAATGAGCAGTTCTTC
clone size: .; D gene: .; V gene: TRBV2; J gene: TRBJ1-1; CDR3 protein: CASSEAEPEAAFF; CDR3 DNA: TGTGCCAGCAGTGAAGCAGAACCAGAGGCAGCTTTCTTT
clone size: .; D gene: TRBD1; V gene: TRBV12-5; J gene: TRBJ1-1; CDR3 protein: CASGWTGPPGTEAFF; CDR3 DNA: TGTGCTAGTGGTTGGACAGGGCCCCCGGGGACTGAAGCTTTCTTT
clone size: .; D gene: TRBD1; V gene: TRBV11-3; J gene: TRBJ1-1; CDR3 protein: CASSLGDSKNTEAFF; CDR3 DNA: TGTGCCAGCAGCTTGGGGGACAGTAAGAACACTGAAGCTTTCTTT
clone size: .; D gene: .; V gene: TRBV30; J gene: TRBJ1-4; CDR3 protein: CAWSAGDGEKLFF; CDR3 DNA: TGTGCCTGGAGTGCAGGGGACGGTGAAAAACTGTTTTTT
clone size: .; D gene: TRBD2; V gene: TRBV25-1; J gene: TRBJ2-3; CDR3 protein: CASSAGRAHPLDTQYF; CDR3 DNA: TGTGCCAGCAGTGCCGGGAGGGCCCACCCGTTAGATACGCAGTATTTT
clone size: .; D gene: TRBD1; V gene: TRBV19; J gene: TRBJ1-2; CDR3 protein: CASSIYRGYGYTF; CDR3 DNA: TGTGCCAGTAGTATATACAGGGGTTATGGCTACACCTTC
clone size: .; D gene: .; V gene: TRBV7-6; J gene: TRBJ1-5; CDR3 protein: CASSLERGGAHQPQHF; CDR3 DNA: TGTGCCAGCAGCTTAGAGAGGGGGGGTGCCCATCAGCCCCAGCATTTT
clone size: .; D gene: TRBD2; V gene: TRBV5-8; J gene: TRBJ2-7; CDR3 protein: CASSSQLAEGSEQYF; CDR3 DNA: TGTGCCAGCAGCTCCCAACTAGCGGAGGGGTCCGAGCAGTACTTC
clone size: .; D gene: .; V gene: TRBV19; J gene: TRBJ2-1; CDR3 protein: CASSMSRQNHNEQFF; CDR3 DNA: TGTGCCAGTAGTATGAGTAGACAGAACCACAATGAGCAGTTCTTC
clone size: .; D gene: .; V gene: TRBV5-1; J gene: TRBJ1-1; CDR3 protein: CASSSFENTEAFF; CDR3 DNA: TGCGCCAGCAGTAGCTTCGAGAACACTGAAGCTTTCTTT
clone size: .; D gene: TRBD1; V gene: TRBV25-1; J gene: TRBJ2-7; CDR3 protein: CASSDPGQGEEQYF; CDR3 DNA: TGTGCCAGCAGTGATCCCGGACAGGGCGAGGAGCAGTACTTC
clone size: few; D gene: TRBD1; V gene: TRBV9; J gene: TRBJ2-7; CDR3 protein: CASSVAGGGYEQYF; CDR3 DNA: TGTGCCAGCAGCGTCGCAGGGGGCGGGTACGAGCAGTACTTC
clone size: .; D gene: TRBD2; V gene: TRBV29-1; J gene: TRBJ2-1; CDR3 protein: CSVEPLRTSGGYEQFF; CDR3 DNA: TGCAGCGTTGAACCGTTACGAACTAGCGGGGGGTATGAGCAGTTCTTC
clone size: .; D gene: .; V gene: TRBV29-1; J gene: TRBJ1-2; CDR3 protein: CSAYSTDNYGYTF; CDR3 DNA: TGCAGCGCTTACTCGACAGACAACTATGGCTACACCTTC
clone size: .; D gene: TRBD1; V gene: TRBV7-2; J gene: TRBJ1-1; CDR3 protein: CASSLTATGGRTEAFF; CDR3 DNA: TGTGCCAGCAGCCTGACCGCTACAGGGGGCCGGACTGAAGCTTTCTTT
clone size: few; D gene: TRBD2; V gene: TRBV27; J gene: TRBJ2-1; CDR3 protein: CASHGAGVVDEQFF; CDR3 DNA: TGTGCCAGCCATGGGGCGGGAGTAGTGGATGAGCAGTTCTTC